These T cell receptor beta chains were read from a single sample in a study of T cell changes during pregnancy in multiple sclerosis. Assay used: immunoSEQ multiplex PCR; TCRdb lists only in-frame clones, some missing. The sample consists of 65,000 to 95,000 clones, approximately 91% of them appearing once. The source was peripheral blood, collected before pregnancy. These receptors were collected from a female donor with multiple sclerosis, enrolled in a pregnancy study. Both conserved end residues are part of each CDR3. The D gene is left open where the match is weak. Not all rows give a size; the values are once, few, many and, for expanded clones, a class.

cdr3_aa	cdr3_nt	v_call	cdr3_length	d_call	clone_size	j_call
CASSLSIGRDEQFF	TGTGCCAGCAGTTTATCGATCGGGAGGGATGAGCAGTTCTTC	TRBV27	14	TRBD2	-	TRBJ2-1
CASSRLQNTEAFF	TGTGCCAGCAGCCGGCTGCAGAACACTGAAGCTTTCTTT	TRBV14	13	-	-	TRBJ1-1
CASSLVSGGSSPLHF	TGTGCCAGCAGCTTGGTCTCAGGGGGCAGTTCACCCCTCCACTTT	TRBV5-4	15	TRBD1	-	TRBJ1-6
CASSDQGATYEQYF	TGTGCCAGCAGTGATCAGGGGGCAACCTACGAGCAGTACTTC	TRBV2	14	TRBD1	-	TRBJ2-7
CASILGGGVDQPQHF	TGTGCCAGCATCTTAGGGGGGGGTGTAGATCAGCCCCAGCATTTT	TRBV27	15	-	-	TRBJ1-5
CASSLEGQGNTEAFF	TGCGCCAGCAGCTTGGAGGGACAGGGAAACACTGAAGCTTTCTTT	TRBV5-1	15	TRBD1	-	TRBJ1-1
CASSLLGQGAFGDTEAFF	TGTGCCAGCAGCTTGTTAGGACAGGGAGCGTTTGGGGACACTGAAGCTTTCTTT	TRBV7-3	18	TRBD1	-	TRBJ1-1
CASSYSGTVANYGYTF	TGTGCCAGCAGTTACTCAGGGACAGTTGCTAACTATGGCTACACCTTC	TRBV6-5	16	TRBD1	-	TRBJ1-2
CASRSGFGSNQPQHF	TGTGCCAGTCGATCAGGGTTCGGGAGCAATCAGCCCCAGCATTTT	TRBV19	15	-	-	TRBJ1-5
CASSFTWGTTGSTQYF	TGTGCCAGCAGCTTCACTTGGGGGACTACGGGAAGTACGCAGTATTTT	TRBV7-2	16	TRBD2	-	TRBJ2-3
CASSYFASGDEQYF	TGTGCCAGCAGTTACTTCGCTAGCGGGGACGAGCAGTACTTC	TRBV6-6	14	TRBD2	-	TRBJ2-7
CASSSTGSYGYTF	TGTGCCAGCAGCTCGACAGGTTCCTATGGCTACACCTTC	TRBV11-2	13	-	-	TRBJ1-2
CASSQGGGQLNTEAFF	TGCGCCAGCAGCCAAGGGGGTGGACAGTTGAACACTGAAGCTTTCTTT	TRBV4-3	16	-	once	TRBJ1-1
CASSFGMRERNEQFF	TGTGCCAGCAGCTTCGGTATGAGGGAGAGGAATGAGCAGTTCTTC	TRBV5-6	15	-	-	TRBJ2-1
CASRDRGGYTF	TGTGCCAGTAGGGACAGGGGGGGCTACACCTTC	TRBV19	11	TRBD1	-	TRBJ1-2
CASSDRDTGELFF	TGTGCCAGCAGTGACAGGGACACCGGGGAGCTGTTTTTT	TRBV6-1	13	-	-	TRBJ2-2
CAWSHRGTGLYGYTF	TGTGCCTGGAGCCACAGGGGTACGGGCCTTTATGGCTACACCTTC	TRBV30	15	TRBD1	-	TRBJ1-2
CASSFLTDTEAFF	TGCGCCAGCAGCTTCCTGACAGACACTGAAGCTTTCTTT	TRBV5-1	13	-	-	TRBJ1-1
CASSSRVDRGSGNQPQHF	TGTGCCAGCAGCAGTCGAGTGGACAGGGGAAGCGGCAATCAGCCCCAGCATTTT	TRBV28	18	TRBD1	few	TRBJ1-5
CASSRDRDNTGELFF	TGTGCCAGCAGCCGGGACAGAGATAACACCGGGGAGCTGTTTTTT	TRBV5-4	15	TRBD1	once	TRBJ2-2
CASSFHLGQETQYF	TGTGCCAGCAGCTTTCATCTCGGGCAAGAGACCCAGTACTTC	TRBV11-2	14	-	-	TRBJ2-5
CASSLPRGETQYF	TGTGCCAGCAGCTTGCCCCGGGGGGAGACCCAGTACTTC	TRBV5-4	13	-	-	TRBJ2-5
CASSGLSGGRGSYNEQFF	TGTGCCAGCAGCGGTCTTAGCGGGGGGCGAGGCTCCTACAATGAGCAGTTCTTC	TRBV9	18	TRBD2	-	TRBJ2-1
CASTTTGNTEAFF	TGTGCCAGCACCACCACTGGGAACACTGAAGCTTTCTTT	TRBV4-2	13	-	-	TRBJ1-1
CASSLNRGEQYF	TGTGCCAGCAGTTTAAACAGGGGCGAGCAGTACTTC	TRBV28	12	TRBD1	-	TRBJ2-7
CASSLSSEQPQHF	TGTGCCAGCAGCTTATCGAGCGAGCAGCCCCAGCATTTT	TRBV7-9	13	-	-	TRBJ1-5
CASRDPGRGGTDTQYF	TGCGCCAGCAGGGACCCGGGACGGGGGGGCACAGATACGCAGTATTTT	TRBV10-2	16	TRBD2	once	TRBJ2-3
CASSDSSGGAETQYF	TGTGCCAGCAGTGACTCTAGCGGGGGGGCAGAGACCCAGTACTTC	TRBV6-4	15	TRBD2	-	TRBJ2-5
CATSSARDRFSNQPQHF	TGTGCCACCAGCAGCGCTAGAGATCGTTTTAGCAATCAGCCCCAGCATTTT	TRBV15	17	-	-	TRBJ1-5
CASSPSGTSSETQYF	TGTGCCAGCAGCCCTTCCGGGACTAGCTCAGAGACCCAGTACTTC	TRBV6-5	15	TRBD2	once	TRBJ2-5
CASSLLGRYYGYTF	TGTGCCAGCAGTTTGTTAGGCAGGTACTATGGCTACACCTTC	TRBV28	14	-	-	TRBJ1-2
CASSINRGFSNQPQHF	TGTGCCAGTAGTATAAACCGGGGGTTTAGCAATCAGCCCCAGCATTTT	TRBV19	16	-	-	TRBJ1-5
CSVTDRGPNQPQHF	TGCAGCGTTACGGACAGGGGTCCCAATCAGCCCCAGCATTTT	TRBV29-1	14	TRBD1	-	TRBJ1-5
CASSFTMNTEAFF	TGTGCCAGCAGCTTTACAATGAACACTGAAGCTTTCTTT	TRBV11-3	13	-	-	TRBJ1-1
CASSQDRASGGPIDTQYF	TGCGCCAGCAGCCAAGATCGGGCTAGCGGGGGGCCTATAGATACGCAGTATTTT	TRBV4-3	18	TRBD2	-	TRBJ2-3
CASSKGHQDYGYTF	TGTGCCAGTAGTAAGGGACACCAGGACTATGGCTACACCTTC	TRBV19	14	-	few	TRBJ1-2
CASSQDSSYEQYF	TGTGCCAGCAGCCAAGATAGCTCCTACGAGCAGTACTTC	TRBV4-2	13	-	once	TRBJ2-7
CASSIAGVGTGELFF	TGTGCCAGTAGTATTGCAGGGGTGGGCACCGGGGAGCTGTTTTTT	TRBV19	15	-	once	TRBJ2-2
CASSLDSSSPLHF	TGTGCCAGCAGCTTAGATTCCTCCTCACCCCTCCACTTT	TRBV11-3	13	-	-	TRBJ1-6
CASSEDRYSYNEQFF	TGTGCCAGCAGCGAAGACAGATACTCCTACAATGAGCAGTTCTTC	TRBV5-6	15	-	-	TRBJ2-1
CASRHRQNTGELFF	TGTGCCAGCAGGCACAGACAGAACACCGGGGAGCTGTTTTTT	TRBV21-1	14	-	-	TRBJ2-2
CSGKEEGLTDTQYF	TGCAGCGGGAAGGAGGAGGGACTCACAGATACGCAGTATTTT	TRBV29-1	14	-	once	TRBJ2-3
CASSQRQTDSLFF	TGTGCCAGCAGTCAAAGACAGACGGATTCGCTGTTTTTT	TRBV2	13	-	-	TRBJ2-2
CASSEEVREKLFF	TGTGCCAGCAGTGAGGAGGTTAGGGAAAAACTGTTTTTT	TRBV2	13	-	-	TRBJ1-4
CASSQGGVQRQFF	TGCGCCAGCAGCCAAGGGGGGGTGCAGCGGCAGTTCTTC	TRBV4-1	13	-	-	TRBJ2-1
CASSPFRSLNTEAFF	TGTGCCAGCAGCCCCTTTCGGTCGCTGAACACTGAAGCTTTCTTT	TRBV7-3	15	-	-	TRBJ1-1
CASISGRTNFYEQYF	TGTGCCAGCATCTCGGGCCGGACAAACTTCTACGAGCAGTACTTC	TRBV6-1	15	-	-	TRBJ2-7
CASSPTDRGRVYGYTF	TGTGCCAGCAGCCCAACTGACAGGGGGCGAGTCTATGGCTACACCTTC	TRBV7-9	16	TRBD1	-	TRBJ1-2
CASSVDRLRYEQYF	TGTGCCAGCAGTGTAGACAGGCTCCGCTACGAGCAGTACTTC	TRBV6-5	14	-	once	TRBJ2-7
CASRGGSSTDTQYF	TGCGCCAGCAGAGGGGGTTCTAGCACAGATACGCAGTATTTT	TRBV5-1	14	-	-	TRBJ2-3
CASSERYRGANEAFF	TGTGCCAGCAGTGAAAGGTACAGGGGTGCGAATGAAGCTTTCTTT	TRBV6-1	15	TRBD1	-	TRBJ1-1